This note documents a single T cell receptor (beta chain) sequence. Its antigen remains unidentified. These data belong to a study of PD-1 blockade in classical Hodgkin lymphoma. Germline assignment: CDR1 SGHTA and CDR2 FQGTGA. The ends were cut back, 2 bases at V and 3 bases at J, with 14 bases in the middle. The CDR3 length is 17 residues. No patient escaped relapse after autologous stem cell transplantation, and brentuximab vedotin exposure varied. The table came from immunoSEQ multiplex PCR; TCRdb's copy has only in-frame clones and leaves some out. Of tens of thousands of clones in the sample, around 67% were seen once. General study points: Partial responders and progressors had significantly lower baseline TCR diversity.

The material was peripheral blood mononuclear cells (PBMCs), obtained before the second cycle of nivolumab. This chain joins TRBV7-3 and TRBJ2-6; the D gene is possibly TRBD1 (6 bases). This TCR came from a human donor with classical Hodgkin lymphoma. The CDR3 bases are TGTGCCAGCAGCTTAGGGCACAGGGTTAGTGGGGCCAACGTCCTGACTTTC. Amino acid sequence: CASSLGHRVSGANVLTF. Full variable domain (rest looked up from reference TRBV7-3 and TRBJ2-6): GAGVSQTPSNKVTEKGKYVELRCDPISGHTALYWYRQSLGQGPEFLIYFQGTGAADDSGLPNDRFFAVRPEGSVSTLKIQRTERGDSAVYLCASSLGHRVSGANVLTFGAGSRLTVL.